The present TCR beta chain was sequenced within a study of OX40 agonist ivuxolimab in advanced cancers. V was pared by 7 bases and J by 4 bases, with 10 bases between. Germline loops: CDR1 MNHEY, CDR2 SVGAGI. The CDR3 length is 12 residues. Data came from immunoSEQ multiplex PCR; TCRdb stores just in-frame clones and leaves some out. The table lists 100,000 to 150,000 clones, under 95% of them singletons. Source: CD4+ or CD8+ T cells sorted from blood, taken in a trial of the OX40 agonist ivuxolimab. The source of this sequence is an adult with an advanced solid tumor such as melanoma, head and neck, liver or kidney cancer. The chain combines TRBV6-5 with TRBJ1-1; tentatively, D is TRBD1 (5 bases). In nucleotides, the CDR3 is TGTGCCAGCACCGCCGGGGGCACTGAAGCTTTCTTT. This codes for CASTAGGTEAFF.